The 26 T cell receptor beta chains below come from one sample, sequenced in a study of CD4 and CD8 cells across lung adenocarcinoma regions. From the PCR reads, TCRdb called clonotypes with MiXCR, one entry per CDR3 protein. Of 9,500 to 11,000 distinct CDR3 sequences listed, about 55% are singletons. Sequenced input: CD4+ T cells from the center of a lung tumor. Receptors were obtained from a male donor with lung adenocarcinoma. The CD4 and CD8 labels of this study may be unreliable.

This clonotype was detected a few times. The genes are TRBV7-2 and TRBJ2-7; D gene unclear. The germline CDR1 and CDR2 sequences are SGHTA and FQGNSA. V was trimmed by 0 bases and J by 7 bases, leaving 7 bases between them. The CDR3 spans 12 residues. The CDR3 region has the DNA TGTGCCAGCAGCTTAGCCGTAGGGGAGCAGTACTTC. It yields the protein CASSLAVGEQYF.

The chain combines TRBV10-1 with TRBJ2-1; 10 bases map to TRBD1. CDR3 length equals 17 residues. V gave up 0 bases and J gave up 7 bases; unmatched junction bases: 9. Germline V gene data show CDR1 as WNHNN and CDR2 as SYGVQD (reference sequence). The CDR3 loop reads CASSESGSGQGRNEQFF. As DNA, the CDR3 is TGCGCCAGCAGTGAGTCCGGTTCGGGACAGGGGCGAAATGAGCAGTTCTTC.

The chain uses TRBV27 and TRBJ2-1, with 7 positions matching TRBD2. V shed 6 bases and J 1 base; nucleotides not matched to a gene: 6. The CDR3 is 15 amino acids. Per the germline V gene, CDR1 is MNHEY and CDR2 is SMNVEV (reference sequence). The CDR3 region has the DNA TGTGCCAGCAGACCCACTAGCGTTTCCTACAATGAGCAGTTCTTC. It encodes CASRPTSVSYNEQFF.

The V gene is TRBV7-9, the J gene TRBJ2-3, with 7 bases lining up with TRBD2. Unmatched junction bases numbered 3, after V lost 0 bases and J lost 3 bases. Germline V lookup: CDR1 SEHNR, CDR2 FQNEAQ (reference sequence). This CDR3 contains 15 residues. The CDR3 DNA sequence: TGTGCCAGCAGCTTAGCGCGGCGGGGGACAGATACGCAGTATTTT. Translating gives CASSLARRGTDTQYF.

Within the sample, this clonotype is large. V usage is TRBV7-2 and J usage is TRBJ2-2; no firm D call. The CDR3 extends over 16 amino acids. Germline lookup yields CDR1 SGHTA and CDR2 FQGNSA. V dropped 1 base and J dropped 3 bases, with 12 bases sitting between them. This CDR3 is CASSLGRLPYTGELFF. Written as DNA, the CDR3 is TGTGCCAGCAGCTTAGGCCGCCTCCCGTACACCGGGGAGCTGTTTTTT.

CDR3 sequence reads: CASSFRDSTYNEQFF. As DNA, the CDR3 is TGTGCCAGCAGTTTCCGGGACAGCACCTACAATGAGCAGTTCTTC. The rearrangement uses TRBV6-5 and TRBJ2-1, with TRBD1 matching over 7 bases. V lost 4 bases and J lost 2; bases outside the gene matches: 5. Germline CDR1 MNHEY, CDR2 SVGAGI. The CDR3 spans 15 residues.

The chain uses TRBV20-1 and TRBJ1-2; 9 nucleotides match TRBD1. Germline values: CDR1 DFQATT, CDR2 SNEGSKA (reference sequence). Trimming cost V 2 bases and J 8 bases; bases outside gene matches: 6. The CDR3 totals 13 residues. The CDR3 spells CSARPQGAAGYTF. The CDR3 DNA follows: TGCAGTGCTAGACCACAGGGGGCTGCCGGCTACACCTTC.

This rearrangement joins TRBV10-3 to TRBJ2-1, with D possibly TRBD1 on 6 matching bases. With the DNA end fitting TRBJ2-5 better, the J assignment may be wrong. The CDR3 totals 15 residues. Looked up from germline, CDR1 is ENHRY and CDR2 is SYGVKD. The CDR3 spells CAIRAYGQPQETQYF. The CDR3 region has the DNA TGTGCCATCAGGGCTTATGGACAGCCTCAAGAGACCCAGTACTTC.

By sample fraction, this clonotype is medium-sized. The chain has TRBV27 and TRBJ1-2; 7 positions agree with TRBD1. Germline values: CDR1 MNHEY, CDR2 SMNVEV (reference sequence). This CDR3 region has 14 residues. The V and J ends lost 6 bases and 4 bases, in that order; junction bases with no gene match: 8. The CDR3 sequence: CASSARDSIYGYTF. The CDR3 coding sequence is TGTGCCAGCAGCGCCCGGGACAGCATCTATGGCTACACCTTC.

As to this clonotype: Because the CDR3's place on the DNA is in doubt, the DNA is left out and the CDR3 is given as listed by TCRdb. The chain employs TRBV6-1 and TRBJ2-2; the table gives TRBD1 as D, unverified against the DNA. Inclusive of both ends, the CDR3 amounts to 20 amino acids. Germline lookup yields CDR1 MNHNS and CDR2 SASEGT. The CDR3 sequence: CASSESFVGGGAVSTGKQFF.

Worth noting for this clonotype: One end of the junction does not line up with germline, which may come from a read error. The CDR3 DNA follows: TGTGCCAGCAGTGAAGGGTGGTCTGGGGCCAACGTCCTGTCCTTC. It is translated as CASSEGWSGANVLSF. The rearrangement uses TRBV6-1 and TRBJ2-6, with D possibly being TRBD1 (5 bases). This CDR3 is 15 amino acids long. Germline CDR1 reads MNHNS; CDR2 reads SASEGT.

The chain couples TRBV6-1 to TRBJ2-5, with a possible D match to TRBD2 (5 bases). This CDR3 is built from 14 residues. V shed 7 bases and J shed 13 bases, with 25 bases lying between them. From germline, CDR1 is MNHNS and CDR2 SASEGT. The CDR3 DNA reads TGTGCCAGCACCGAGGGCCCCTCGACTGACGTCCTGTACTTC. Its translation is CASTEGPSTDVLYF.

A word on this clonotype: Without the conserved terminal phenylalanine or tryptophan, this CDR3 likely stems from a read error. It is unclear where the CDR3 begins or ends on the DNA, so no DNA is shown, and the CDR3 is as TCRdb lists it. The CDR3 loop is CARLIFVVFPETGFRRV. The chain employs TRBV28 and TRBJ2-4; TRBD1 is taken as the D call from the table, unchecked against the DNA. Germline V gene sequence: CDR1 MDHEN, CDR2 SYDVKM. From its first to its last residue, the CDR3 has 17 amino acids.

There are a few counts of this clonotype. This chain joins TRBV6-1 and TRBJ2-5; D perhaps matches TRBD2 (6 bases). This CDR3 has 16 residues. Germline V gene data show CDR1 as MNHNS and CDR2 as SASEGT. V lost 1 base to trimming and J lost 4 bases, with 16 bases between them. For the CDR3, the DNA is TGTGCCAGCAGTGAAGGGAGGGTTAGGGGCACAGAGACCCAGTACTTC. Protein sequence: CASSEGRVRGTETQYF.

Note on this clonotype: Germline is not matched at one junction end, which may reflect a read error. The rearrangement links TRBV11-3 to TRBJ2-1, with D tentatively TRBD2 (6 bases). Germline V lookup: CDR1 SGHNT, CDR2 YENEEA. The CDR3 has 18 residues. This chain's CDR3 is CASSLSGLPAVREDEQFF. The CDR3 nucleotides are TGTGCCAGCAGCTTATCGGGACTCCCGGCTGTGAGGGAAGATGAGCAGTTCTTT.

This clonotype showed up just once. This chain connects TRBV7-2 to TRBJ2-3, with D possibly matching TRBD2 (6 bases). The CDR3 contains 19 residues. V was cut by 3 bases and J by 1 base, with 23 bases left in between. Per the germline V gene, CDR1 is SGHTA and CDR2 is FQGNSA. CDR3: CASSLGYGRGNLGTDTQYF. CDR3 nucleotides: TGTGCCAGCAGCTTGGGTTACGGGAGAGGGAATTTGGGCACAGATACGCAGTATTTT.

This chain links TRBV20-1 with TRBJ2-5; TRBD2 might be the D (5 bases). The V and J ends lost 5 bases and 2 bases respectively, with 18 bases between them. The CDR3 sequence is 15 residues long. Germline values: CDR1 DFQATT, CDR2 SNEGSKA (reference sequence). The CDR3 DNA follows: TGCAGTGCTGGGGAGCCTGGGAGCGTACAAGAGACCCAGTACTTC. Amino acid sequence: CSAGEPGSVQETQYF.

Worth noting for this clonotype: The CDR3 does not end in the conserved phenylalanine or tryptophan, so this is likely a read error. It is unclear where the CDR3 begins or ends on the DNA, so no DNA is shown, and the CDR3 is as TCRdb lists it. This chain connects TRBV27 to TRBJ2-5; the table names TRBD1, a call not compared with the DNA. The CDR3 length equals 13 residues, ends included. CDR1 is MNHEY and CDR2 is SMNVEV in the germline V gene (reference sequence). The CDR3 is CASSHRGMESQHS.

This clonotype was recorded many times. The J gene is TRBJ2-1, the V gene TRBV6-1; D call uncertain. The J call is in doubt because the DNA end fits TRBJ2-7 better. Germline assignment: CDR1 MNHNS and CDR2 SASEGT. The CDR3 sequence is 16 residues long. CDR3 residues: CASNPARYNLFYEQYF. The CDR3 DNA reads as TGTGCCAGCAACCCTGCCAGGTATAACCTATTCTACGAGCAGTACTTC.

This chain connects TRBV27 to TRBJ2-1; D is unresolved. The J call could be wrong; TRBJ2-5 is a better fit for the DNA end. This CDR3 has 11 amino acids. CDR1 MNHEY and CDR2 SMNVEV come from the germline V gene (reference sequence). In DNA form, the CDR3 reads TGTGCCAGCAGTTATCAAGAGACCCAGTACTTC. Its protein is CASSYQETQYF.

This clonotype was seen only a few times. At one end, the junction sequence differs from germline, possibly due to a read error. This chain uses TRBV6-1 with TRBJ2-3; possibly TRBD2 for D (7 bases). From germline, CDR1 is MNHNS and CDR2 SASEGT. The CDR3 consists of 16 residues. CDR3 in DNA: TGTGCCAGCAGGGAAGGGGGGGTTAGGGGCAAAGATACGCAGTATTTT. It codes for CASREGGVRGKDTQYF.

The chain carries TRBV10-2 and TRBJ2-7; the D call may be TRBD1 or TRBD2 (7 bases each). Trimming removed 6 bases from V and 1 base from J, with 13 bases in between. Germline values: CDR1 WSHSY, CDR2 SAAADI. The CDR3 spans 14 residues. The DNA of the CDR3 is TGCGCCAGCAGAACAGGGGAGGGATCCTACGAGCAGTACTTC. It codes for CASRTGEGSYEQYF.

The chain couples TRBV6-5 to TRBJ2-3; TRBD1 aligns across 8 bases. Germline values: CDR1 MNHEY, CDR2 SVGAGI. The CDR3 has 15 residues. V gave up 2 bases and J gave up 2 bases; unmatched junction bases: 3. The chain's CDR3 is CASSYQGAYTDTQYF. CDR3 bases: TGTGCCAGCAGTTACCAGGGGGCTTACACAGATACGCAGTATTTT.

Remarks on this clonotype: At one end, the junction sequence differs from germline, possibly due to a read error. CDR3 protein: CASSASMSTGEQFF. As DNA, the CDR3 is TGTGCCAGCAGTGCGTCCATGAGCACCGGGGAGCAGTTTTTT. The V and J genes are TRBV6-1 and TRBJ2-2; a weak D match, TRBD2 (5 bases). The germline CDR1 and CDR2 sequences are MNHNS and SASEGT. This CDR3 spans 14 amino acids.

This clonotype showed up many times. The CDR3 protein is CASCRDGNTGELFF. CDR3 DNA: TGTGCCAGCTGCCGGGACGGGAACACCGGGGAGCTGTTTTTT. The chain has TRBV12-3 or TRBV12-4 and TRBJ2-2; tentatively, D is TRBD1 or TRBD2 (5 bases each). V was shortened by 8 bases and J by 1 base, with 11 bases between the two germline ends. The CDR3 covers 14 residues.

This clonotype has only a few counts. V usage is TRBV3-1 and J usage is TRBJ2-1; 9 bases align to TRBD2. The CDR3 has 16 residues. Looked up from germline, CDR1 is LGHDT and CDR2 is YNNKEL (reference sequence). V shed 0 bases, J shed 4 bases, and the junction held 4 bases outside the gene matches. The chain's CDR3 is CASSQDRGGDYNEQFF. CDR3 sequence (DNA): TGTGCCAGCAGCCAAGATCGCGGGGGGGATTACAATGAGCAGTTCTTC.